This T cell receptor beta chain was recorded in a study of T cells after yellow fever vaccination (dated by TCRdb to between 2017 and 2020). Some background on the complete study: The SMART-Seq v4 Ultra Low Input RNA kit was used to prepare libraries from fractions with low cell numbers. Bulk PBMC replicates and cell subsets were isolated from blood drawn at multiple timepoints before and after both primary and secondary immunization. Two healthy male donors made up the cohort, one aged 18 to 29 years and the other aged 30 to 39 years. To track T-cell clones before and after primary and booster YFV17D yellow fever vaccination, bulk TCR alpha and beta repertoires were sequenced longitudinally.

TCRdb records Illumina NovaSeq 6000 as the sequencer. TCR cDNA was synthesized by 5'RACE template switching, which introduced a universal primer site and unique molecular identifiers. Priming of cDNA synthesis was performed from both the TCR alpha and TCR beta constant segments. Library amplification used two PCR steps, and the second PCR step added sample barcodes and sequencing adapters. Sequencing of the libraries was done on either Illumina HiSeq 2500 (2x100 bp) or NovaSeq (2x150 bp). Per the authors' processing: Reads were demultiplexed and collapsed into UMI consensus sequences with MIGEC, and V(D)J alignment was performed with MiXCR. Using edgeR on replicate PBMC samples, clonotypes were called vaccine-responding if FDR was below 0.01 and the log2 fold change was above 5 up to day 15. Each bulk clonotype received a CD4 or CD8 identity based on whether the sequenced CD4 or CD8 repertoire contained that clonotype at higher abundance. Using fastp trimming at Q25 and MiXCR clonotype assembly, TCRdb reanalyzed the public sequencing data and kept in-frame beta chains. Rows are combined by CDR3 protein, so each entry shows the most common genes and DNA. TCRdb's processing, not the study's, gives the V and J calls here. The sample table contains a few hundred thousand distinct CDR3 sequences; only one count was recorded for 3% to 4.5% of them. The ten largest clones take up 23% of the sample.

On the study overall, not on this receptor specifically: Computational filtering was required because FACS-sorted repertoires could contain abundant contaminating clonotypes from the bulk population. Because only a couple of donors were included in the study, the extent to which the findings can be generalized is limited. Most clones expanded after primary vaccination (almost 97% of CD4 and roughly 91% of CD8) were re-detected after the booster, suggesting that broad memory maintenance occurred. The secondary T-cell response was weaker than the primary response but faster, peaking on day 5 instead of day 15. A small share of clonotypes was detected in both CD4 and CD8 compartments, with the overlap likely arising from convergent recombination.

In light of the paper, this sample's treatment or condition label describes: live attenuated yellow fever vaccine strain. At each blood-draw timepoint, two biological replicates of bulk PBMCs were collected. A standard Ficoll-Paque protocol was used to isolate PBMCs from peripheral blood. TriZol was used to extract RNA from bulk PBMCs, from CD4 and CD8 fractions, and from dextramer-positive and dextramer-negative fractions. Worth noting for this clonotype: Its antigen target is currently unknown. Base-call qualities are not available, and no considerably larger clone is one nucleotide away.

According to the germline V gene (reference sequence), CDR1 reads DFQATT and CDR2 reads SNEGSKA. Clipping removes 3 bases from V and 0 bases from J, with 5 as the unmatched junction base count. Its CDR3 holds 15 amino acids, cysteine through phenylalanine. The only DNA kept is the CDR3, 45 bases in frame from the first base. Sequencing was performed on PBMCs, taken on the day of the yellow fever booster vaccination. The chain uses TRBV20-1 and TRBJ2-1; the central 7 bases match TRBD2. This clonotype was obtained from a man between 18 and 29 years old who received the YFV17D yellow fever vaccine. The DNA reads TGCAGTGCTAGTTTCGGCGGGAGCTCCTACAATGAGCAGTTCTTC. It specifies CSASFGGSSYNEQFF.